These 20 T cell receptor beta chains originate from one sample sequenced in a study of blood T cell repertoires in COVID-19. TCRdb's copy holds only in-frame clones and misses some; the assay was immunoSEQ multiplex PCR. In the table there are about 250,000 clones, about four fifths of which are singletons. Sequenced: peripheral blood. The receptors stem from a man at least 80 years old with acute or convalescent COVID-19.

The rearrangement joins TRBV5-1 to TRBJ2-6, with 7 bases lining up with TRBD1. Germline V CDR1 and CDR2: SGHRS, YFSETQ. Trimming took 4 bases from V and 2 from J; bases not matched to a gene: 6. The CDR3 spans 16 residues. This chain's CDR3 is CASSTRQGTGANVLTF. CDR3 nucleotides: TGCGCCAGCAGCACTCGACAGGGTACTGGGGCCAACGTCCTGACTTTC.

The V call is TRBV6-6, the J call TRBJ1-1; a possible D gene is TRBD1 (5 bases). V lost 2 bases and J 1 base, leaving 11 bases between the germline ends. CDR1 and CDR2 from the germline V gene are MNHNY and SVGAGI (reference sequence). The CDR3 spans 15 residues. The CDR3 loop is CASSYPLTGNTEAFF. CDR3 nucleotide sequence: TGTGCCAGCAGTTACCCGTTAACAGGGAACACTGAAGCTTTCTTT.

This clone has just one count. The V and J genes are TRBV27 and TRBJ2-3; D is uncertain. CDR1 MNHEY and CDR2 SMNVEV come from the germline V gene (reference sequence). CDR3 length: 13 amino acids. The ends were cut back, 7 bases at V and 0 bases at J, with 8 bases in the middle. The CDR3 region is CASKETSTDTQYF. CDR3 bases: TGTGCCAGCAAAGAGACTAGCACAGATACGCAGTATTTT.

The rearrangement uses TRBV2 and TRBJ2-7; 8 bases map to TRBD2. J lost 2 bases, V lost 6 bases, and 3 bases had no gene match. Germline CDR1 is SNHLY and CDR2 is FYNNEI. The CDR3 totals 13 residues. The CDR3 sequence: CASRRTSTYEQYF. CDR3 nucleotides: TGTGCCAGCAGGAGGACTAGCACCTACGAGCAGTACTTC. The complete variable domain, with remaining parts taken from reference TRBV2 and TRBJ2-7, reads EPEVTQTPSHQVTQMGQEVILRCVPISNHLYFYWYRQILGQKVEFLVSFYNNEISEKSEIFDDQFSVERPDGSNFTLKIRSTKLEDSAMYFCASRRTSTYEQYFGPGTRLTVT.

The V call is TRBV5-8, the J call TRBJ1-2; D perhaps matches TRBD1 (6 bases). Trimming pared 1 base from V and 6 bases from J, leaving 16 bases between. CDR3 length equals 15 residues. CDR1 and CDR2 from the germline V gene are SGHTS and YDEGEE. The CDR3 here is CASSLSGGALNGYTF. As DNA, the CDR3 is TGTGCCAGCAGCTTGTCGGGGGGGGCCCTCAATGGCTACACCTTC.

The rearrangement joins TRBV5-1 to TRBJ2-5; the D is unclear. The CDR3 has 11 residues. Germline V gene lookup returns CDR1 SGHRS and CDR2 YFSETQ. Deletions cut 5 bases from V and 5 bases from J, with 7 bases between. For the CDR3, the DNA is TGCGCCAGCAGTACAGACGAGACCCAGTACTTC. Translated: CASSTDETQYF.

The chain combines TRBV3-1 (or the pseudogene TRBV3-2) with TRBJ1-1; 11 nucleotides line up with TRBD1. The V segment lost 5 bases and the J segment 10 bases; nucleotides outside the gene matches: 6. CDR3 length equals 13 residues. The germline V gene encodes CDR1 LGHDT and CDR2 YNNKEL (reference sequence). CDR3 in amino acids: CASSSGTGGVAFF. DNA for the CDR3: TGTGCCAGCAGCTCCGGGACAGGGGGGGTAGCTTTCTTT.

This clone is a singleton in its sample. This sequence joins TRBV2 and TRBJ2-7; TRBD1 aligns across 12 bases. This CDR3 spans 15 amino acids. Germline values: CDR1 SNHLY, CDR2 FYNNEI. V gave up 7 bases and J gave up 2 bases; unmatched junction bases: 6. DNA for the CDR3: TGTGCCAGCATAGGTCGGGACAGGGGGCCCTACGAGCAGTACTTC. Translating gives CASIGRDRGPYEQYF.

The rearrangement uses TRBV4-1 and TRBJ2-1; the D is unclear. The CDR3 runs to 16 residues. Germline values: CDR1 MGHRA, CDR2 YSYEKL. The germline V and J ends were trimmed by 0 bases and 0 bases, with 9 bases remaining between them. The CDR3 sequence is CASSQDAVSSYNEQFF. CDR3 coding DNA: TGCGCCAGCAGCCAAGATGCGGTGAGCTCCTACAATGAGCAGTTCTTC.

The sample holds one count of this clone. The CDR3 region has the DNA TGTGCTAGTGGCCAGGGCCCCTACGAGCAGTACTTC. It encodes CASGQGPYEQYF. The chain couples TRBV12-5 to TRBJ2-7; TRBD1 might be the D (5 bases). Deletions cut 6 bases from V and 2 bases from J, with 8 bases between. The CDR3 length is 12 residues. The germline CDR1 and CDR2 sequences are LGHNT and FRNRAP. The full variable domain, completed using reference TRBV12-5 and TRBJ2-7, is DARVTQTPRHKVTEMGQEVTMRCQPILGHNTVFWYRQTMMQGLELLAYFRNRAPLDDSGMPKDRFSAEMPDATLATLKIQPSEPRDSAVYFCASGQGPYEQYFGPGTRLTVT.

This clone was counted a few times. The chain employs TRBV29-1 and TRBJ2-1; D might be TRBD2 (6 bases). CDR3 length: 17 amino acids. Germline V gene sequence: CDR1 SQVTM, CDR2 ANQGSEA. The V end was cut by 1 base, the J end by 1 base, with 17 bases between. The chain's CDR3 is CSVEVPRDFTSYNEQFF. As DNA, the CDR3 is TGCAGCGTTGAAGTCCCCCGGGACTTCACATCCTACAATGAGCAGTTCTTC.

The chain recombines TRBV24-1 with TRBJ2-3; TRBD2 matches at 12 bases. With V trimmed by 5 bases and J by 5 bases, 7 bases remained unmatched. Germline lookup yields CDR1 KGHDR and CDR2 SFDVKD. The CDR3 loop spans 16 amino acids. CDR3 in amino acids: CATSGPSGRAGDTQYF. DNA of the CDR3: TGTGCCACCAGTGGTCCTAGCGGGAGGGCCGGAGATACGCAGTATTTT.

The chain uses TRBV19 and TRBJ2-3, with TRBD2 matching 8 bases. The CDR3 spans 17 residues. CDR1 LNHDA and CDR2 SQIVND come from the germline V gene (reference sequence). Trimming at V came to 4 bases and at J to 4 bases, leaving 13 bases not matched to a gene. CDR3 bases: TGTGCCAGTAGTAAGGAGAGAAAAGCGGGAGTCCCAGATACGCAGTATTTT. Residues: CASSKERKAGVPDTQYF.

V is TRBV25-1 and J is TRBJ2-3; 13 bases fit TRBD2. This CDR3 is built from 15 residues. CDR1 is MGHDK, CDR2 SYGVNS, per germline. V dropped 5 bases and J dropped 6; count of bases not matched to a gene: 5. CDR3 nucleotide sequence: TGTGCCAGCAGTAAAGGACTAGCGGGAGTCGATACGCAGTATTTT. Protein product: CASSKGLAGVDTQYF.

The chain employs TRBV5-1 and TRBJ2-3; TRBD1 aligns across 9 bases. This CDR3 is built from 15 residues. Germline V CDR1 and CDR2: SGHRS, YFSETQ. V was pared by 3 bases and J by 2 bases, with 4 bases of the junction left unmatched. The CDR3 DNA follows: TGCGCCAGCAGCTGGGACAGGGTCGCCACAGATACGCAGTATTTT. It specifies CASSWDRVATDTQYF.

This clone came up a few times. This sequence joins TRBV18 and TRBJ2-7; 7 bases fit TRBD1. Germline CDR1 and CDR2: KGHSH and LQKENI. With 2 bases clipped from V and 3 bases from J, the junction kept 4 bases outside the gene matches. The CDR3 totals 14 residues. DNA of the CDR3: TGTGCCAGCTCACCAACCGGGACAGACTACGAGCAGTACTTC. This gives the protein CASSPTGTDYEQYF.

The chain carries TRBV4-1 and TRBJ1-1; TRBD1 matches at 7 bases. Germline loops: CDR1 MGHRA, CDR2 YSYEKL. V shed 4 bases and J 5 bases; nucleotides not matched to a gene: 10. CDR3 length equals 15 residues. CDR3 nucleotides: TGCGCCAGCAGCCTAACAGGGGAGAGGAGAACTGAAGCTTTCTTT. This translates into CASSLTGERRTEAFF.

The rearrangement links TRBV5-1 to TRBJ2-1; 9 positions agree with TRBD2. V dropped 2 bases and J dropped 4; count of bases not matched to a gene: 10. There are 17 residues in the CDR3. From germline, CDR1 is SGHRS and CDR2 YFSETQ. CDR3: CASSFAGASGAYNEQFF. Written as DNA, the CDR3 is TGCGCCAGCAGCTTCGCCGGTGCTAGCGGGGCTTACAATGAGCAGTTCTTC.

With respect to this clone: Other DNA sequences from this sample encode an identical CDR3 as well. The chain recombines TRBV20-1 with TRBJ2-7; D perhaps matches TRBD1 (6 bases). CDR1 is DFQATT and CDR2 is SNEGSKA in the germline V gene (reference sequence). V lost 5 bases, J lost 4 bases, and 9 bases lay in between. The CDR3 sequence is 11 residues long. For the CDR3, the DNA is TGCAGTGCTCCAGGGGTGTACGAGCAGTACTTC. This sequence encodes CSAPGVYEQYF.

This clone turned up a few times. The rearrangement joins TRBV2 to TRBJ2-7; D uncertain. CDR3 length: 11 amino acids. V gave up 6 bases and J gave up 4 bases, with 7 bases separating them. CDR1 is SNHLY, CDR2 FYNNEI, per germline. The CDR3 loop is CASSPHYEQYF. CDR3 bases: TGTGCCAGCAGCCCCCATTACGAGCAGTACTTC.